This T cell receptor beta chain is drawn from a study of T-cell memory formation after mild COVID-19. From the 5' RACE reads, TCRdb called clonotypes with MiXCR, one entry per CDR3 protein. This table has about 170,000 distinct CDR3 sequences, 10% to 15% appearing once. The CDR3 is 14 residues long. V dropped 9 bases and J dropped 1; count of bases not matched to a gene: 5. Germline V gives CDR1 SGHRS, CDR2 YFSETQ. Sequenced sample: PBMCs or a T cell subset sorted from them (not recorded which). This rearrangement joins TRBV5-1 to TRBJ2-2; TRBD1 aligns across 8 bases. The clonotype was recovered from a young man who had mild COVID-19 (a few samples of this study predate the infection). Cell type and time point are not known. CDR3 region: CATSGTGNTGELFF. The CDR3 DNA reads as TGCGCCACCTCCGGGACAGGGAACACCGGGGAGCTGTTTTTT.